There are many counts of the clone carrying this TCR beta chain. The antigen is not known. With 1 base removed from V and 9 bases from J, the gap between germline ends came to 10 bases. The CDR3 covers 13 residues. Germline V CDR1 and CDR2: MNHEY, SVGEGT. The data originate from a study of T cells after yellow fever vaccination. Findings and caveats of the study: Contamination of FACS-sorted repertoires by abundant clonotypes from the bulk population could occur.

Universal primer sites and UMIs were introduced during 5'RACE template-switching synthesis of TCR cDNA. TCRdb re-analysed the 5' RACE reads in MiXCR, keeping a single row per CDR3 protein. The sample consists of 250,000 to 300,000 distinct CDR3 sequences, approximately 5.2% of them appearing once. This chain joins TRBV6-2 or TRBV6-3 and TRBJ1-5; D is ambiguous. Here the sequenced sample was CD4+ T cells sorted from PBMCs, taken on the day of the yellow fever booster vaccination. The TCR originated in a young man who received the YFV17D yellow fever vaccine. CDR3 DNA: TGTGCCAGCAGTTACTTTGCAATCCGGCCCCAGCATTTT. It is translated as CASSYFAIRPQHF.